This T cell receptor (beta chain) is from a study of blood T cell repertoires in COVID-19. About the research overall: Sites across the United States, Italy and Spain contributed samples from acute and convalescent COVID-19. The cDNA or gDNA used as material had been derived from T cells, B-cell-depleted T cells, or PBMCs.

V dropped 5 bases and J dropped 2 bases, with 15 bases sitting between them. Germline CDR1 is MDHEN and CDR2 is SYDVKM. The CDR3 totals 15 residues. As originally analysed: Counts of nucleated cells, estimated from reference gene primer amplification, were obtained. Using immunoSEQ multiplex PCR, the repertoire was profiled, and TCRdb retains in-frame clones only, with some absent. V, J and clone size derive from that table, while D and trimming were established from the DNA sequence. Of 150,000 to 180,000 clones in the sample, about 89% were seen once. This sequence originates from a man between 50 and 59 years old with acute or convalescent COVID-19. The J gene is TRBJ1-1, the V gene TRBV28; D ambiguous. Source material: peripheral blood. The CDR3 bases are TGTGCCAGCAGTCTGGCTAGCCCTGGTAACACTGAAGCTTTCTTT. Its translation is CASSLASPGNTEAFF.